A single sample is the source of the 14 T cell receptor beta chains below, sequenced in a study of T cell responses to AZD1222 COVID-19 vaccine. The repertoire was sequenced with immunoSEQ multiplex PCR; TCRdb's copy has only in-frame clones and lacks some. The repertoire holds around 110,000 clones, with roughly 87% as singletons. The sequencing here drew on peripheral blood, taken on day 0 of AZD1222 vaccination. The receptors here all came from an adult in good health.

The CDR3 sequence is CASSLVEAGGSQTQYF. The CDR3 DNA reads as TGCGCCAGCAGCTTGGTGGAAGCGGGAGGGAGCCAGACCCAGTACTTC. This chain links TRBV5-1 with TRBJ2-5; 10 nucleotides match TRBD2. CDR1 SGHRS and CDR2 YFSETQ come from the germline V gene. The CDR3 covers 16 residues. The V and J ends lost 0 bases and 6 bases, in that order; junction bases with no gene match: 8.

The V and J genes are TRBV7-9 and TRBJ2-1; D is ambiguous. The ends were cut back, 2 bases at V and 10 bases at J, with 9 bases in the middle. From germline, CDR1 is SEHNR and CDR2 FQNEAQ (reference sequence). The CDR3 totals 12 residues. The CDR3 spells CASSLTIFEQFF. In DNA form, the CDR3 reads TGTGCCAGCAGCTTAACGATCTTCGAGCAGTTCTTC.

This rearrangement joins TRBV2 to TRBJ1-6; 9 positions agree with TRBD1. Germline lookup yields CDR1 SNHLY and CDR2 FYNNEI. With 6 bases clipped from V and 11 bases from J, the junction kept 8 bases outside the gene matches. CDR3 length: 14 residues. The CDR3 bases are TGTGCCAGCAGCCGGACAGGGGACTTGGCACCCCTCCACTTT. Its protein product is CASSRTGDLAPLHF.

This chain connects TRBV15 to TRBJ2-5, with 11 bases aligning to TRBD1. CDR3 length equals 17 residues. Germline CDR1 LNHNV, CDR2 YYDKDF (reference sequence). V trimming: 1 base; J trimming: 2 bases; junction bases outside the gene matches: 6. The CDR3 DNA reads as TGTGCCACCAGCAGAGGGAGGACAGGGGGCTTTCAAGAGACCCAGTACTTC. As protein: CATSRGRTGGFQETQYF.

The J gene is TRBJ1-2, the V gene TRBV9, with 8 bases lining up with TRBD1. V dropped 8 bases and J dropped 4; count of bases not matched to a gene: 4. The CDR3 is 12 amino acids. Germline V gene data show CDR1 as SGDLS and CDR2 as YYNGEE. DNA for the CDR3: TGTGCCAGTTTTACAGGGGGCTATGGCTACACCTTC. It yields the protein CASFTGGYGYTF. Full variable domain (outside the CDR3, taken from reference TRBV9 and TRBJ1-2): DSGVTQTPKHLITATGQRVTLRCSPRSGDLSVYWYQQSLDQGLQFLIQYYNGEERAKGNILERFSAQQFPDLHSELNLSSLELGDSALYFCASFTGGYGYTFGSGTRLTVV.

Only one count was recorded for this clone. This sample includes further DNA sequences coding for the same CDR3. The chain couples TRBV28 to TRBJ1-5; D perhaps matches TRBD1 (6 bases). This CDR3 contains 14 residues. The V gene lost 6 bases and the J gene lost 1 base, with 10 bases spanning the gap. The V gene's germline CDR1 is MDHEN and CDR2 SYDVKM. The CDR3 nucleotides read TGTGCCAGCAGCTTTAGGGGGAGCAATCAGCCCCAGCATTTT. Encoded protein: CASSFRGSNQPQHF. The full variable domain, with the rest looked up from reference TRBV28 and TRBJ1-5, is DVKVTQSSRYLVKRTGEKVFLECVQDMDHENMFWYRQDPGLGLRLIYFSYDVKMKEKGDIPEGYSVSREKKERFSLILESASTNQTSMYLCASSFRGSNQPQHFGDGTRLSIL.

The table lists this clone with a count of one. The CDR3 loop reads CASSFPRRREGLVWNTGELFF. The DNA of the CDR3 is TGTGCCAGCAGTTTCCCCCGGAGGCGGGAGGGCCTAGTGTGGAACACCGGGGAGCTGTTTTTT. The chain carries TRBV28 and TRBJ2-2; 9 bases fit TRBD2. The CDR3 is made up of 21 amino acids. Trimming cost V 3 bases and J 1 base; bases outside gene matches: 18. Germline CDR1 MDHEN, CDR2 SYDVKM.

The V gene is TRBV27, the J gene TRBJ2-1; no firm D call. The CDR3 extends over 13 amino acids. Germline values: CDR1 MNHEY, CDR2 SMNVEV (reference sequence). V lost 0 bases and J 8 bases, leaving 8 bases between the germline ends. CDR3 coding DNA: TGTGCCAGCAGTTTATCGAGTAGCTATGAGCAGTTCTTC. This codes for CASSLSSSYEQFF.

This chain connects TRBV28 to TRBJ1-2; D is unclear. CDR1 and CDR2 from the germline V gene are MDHEN and SYDVKM. The CDR3 has 10 amino acids. V was shortened by 4 bases and J by 6 bases, with 3 bases between the two germline ends. CDR3 bases: TGTGCCAGCAGTTCAGATGGCTACACCTTC. This translates into CASSSDGYTF.

The chain recombines TRBV11-3 with TRBJ1-2; 8 positions match TRBD1. The CDR3 contains 17 residues. V shed 7 bases, J shed 2 bases, and the junction held 15 bases outside the gene matches. Germline V gene sequence: CDR1 SGHNT, CDR2 YENEEA. The CDR3 DNA reads as TGTGCCAGCACCGTTGGGGGTCGGCAGGGGGCCAACTATGGCTACACCTTC. Translation: CASTVGGRQGANYGYTF.

The rearrangement uses TRBV2 and TRBJ1-2; D unclear. V lost 4 bases, J lost 8 bases, and 11 bases lay in between. Germline CDR1 SNHLY, CDR2 FYNNEI. The CDR3 loop spans 12 amino acids. This CDR3 is CASSAGDSGYTF. The CDR3 DNA follows: TGTGCCAGCAGTGCCGGGGATTCCGGCTACACCTTC.

The V gene is TRBV18, the J gene TRBJ1-2; no definite D call. Trimming shortened V by 6 bases and J by 2 bases, and 13 bases separated the two germline ends. Per germline, CDR1 KGHSH and CDR2 LQKENI. The CDR3 length is 14 residues. CDR3 sequence reads: CASSQTEENYGYTF. CDR3 nucleotides: TGTGCCAGCTCCCAGACGGAGGAGAACTATGGCTACACCTTC.

The chain couples TRBV11-2 to TRBJ2-1; 14 bases fit TRBD2. V trimming: 3 bases; J trimming: 2 bases; junction bases outside the gene matches: 0. This CDR3 is 16 amino acids long. CDR1 and CDR2 from the germline V gene are SGHAT and FQNNGV. The CDR3, as DNA: TGTGCCAGCAGCTTGGGACTAGCGGGAGCCTACAATGAGCAGTTCTTC. Translation: CASSLGLAGAYNEQFF.

The chain links TRBV6-5 to TRBJ1-3; tentatively, D is TRBD1 (5 bases). CDR1 and CDR2 from the germline V gene are MNHEY and SVGAGI. This CDR3 contains 16 residues. The ends were cut back, 2 bases at V and 0 bases at J, with 11 bases in the middle. For the CDR3, the DNA is TGTGCCAGCAGTTACCAGGCAGGGAGCTCTGGAAACACCATATATTTT. Its translation is CASSYQAGSSGNTIYF.